This T cell receptor (beta chain) derives from a study of cytomegalovirus exposure and HLA in healthy donors. Study-level findings and limits: Earlier analysis looked at TCR beta V segments, and most were productive about 87% or about 30% of the time. CMV serostatus stood as the only immune exposure information on hand. Three chains linked to CMV were shown in vitro to be specific for CMV antigens.

The CDR3 is 17 residues long. CDR1 and CDR2 from the germline V gene are MNHEY and SMNVEV (reference sequence). It was with 60 Vbeta and 13 Jbeta primers that the PCR ran. Per the study methods: Per a later analysis, the number of unique TCR beta chains was approximately 80 million, of which about 11 million were shared. Produced via immunoSEQ multiplex PCR; TCRdb's table is partial and in-frame only. That table furnishes V, J and clone size, whereas the DNA furnished D and trimming. This table has about 120,000 clones, 77% appearing once. To note about this clone: The antigen is unknown. At one end, the junction sequence differs from germline, possibly due to a read error.

The clonotype originates from a man aged 18 to 35 in good health and CMV-seropositive. The sequencing sample was made of PBMCs. The V and J genes are TRBV27 and TRBJ1-4, with TRBD1 as a possible D gene (5 bases). The chain's CDR3 is CASRLFPPQGINEKLFF. The CDR3 DNA is TGTGCCAGCAGATTATTTCCGCCGCAGGGCATTAATGAAAAACTGTTTTTT.